In this sample, the clone carrying this T cell receptor (beta chain) turned up a few times. Sequencing used cDNA as its template, made by extracting RNA and reverse transcribing it. The method was immunoSEQ multiplex PCR; TCRdb's version includes in-frame clones alone and lacks a portion of them. This sample yields under 85,000 clones, of which about half are seen a single time; 15% to 20% belongs to the top ten. These data are taken from a study of CD8+ T cells in alopecia areata. Trimming removed 4 bases from V and 7 bases from J; junction bases left unmatched: 4. There are 12 residues in the CDR3. Germline assignment: CDR1 SQVTM and CDR2 ANQGSEA. PBMCs were stained for CD3, CD4 and CD8, and CD4+ and CD8+ T cells were sorted.

The gene calls are TRBV29-1 and TRBJ2-7, with 10 nucleotides matching TRBD2. This clonotype was sampled from a human donor with alopecia areata. The sequenced sample was CD8+ T cells sorted from blood, obtained at week 0. The CDR3 region has the DNA TGCAGCGTTGTAGCGGGAGGCCTAGAGCAGTACTTC. As protein: CSVVAGGLEQYF.